A selection of T cell receptor beta chains follows, all from one sample in a study of T cell responses to AZD1222 COVID-19 vaccine. Sequencing was performed with immunoSEQ multiplex PCR; in TCRdb, only in-frame clones are kept and a portion is missing. The table lists roughly 77,000 clones, 90% of them singletons. This sample comprised peripheral blood, obtained on day 0 of AZD1222 vaccination. These TCRs come from an adult in good health. Both conserved end residues are part of each CDR3. The order of the fields is D gene, V gene, J gene, CDR3 protein, CDR3 DNA. D genes are given only for firm matches.

d_call: NA; v_call: TRBV2; j_call: TRBJ1-1; cdr3_aa: CASRNPGKTEAFF; cdr3_nt: TGTGCCAGCAGAAACCCCGGGAAGACTGAAGCTTTCTTT
d_call: TRBD2; v_call: TRBV5-1; j_call: TRBJ2-7; cdr3_aa: CASSATSGGNEQYF; cdr3_nt: TGCGCCAGCAGCGCGACTAGCGGGGGGAACGAGCAGTACTTC
d_call: NA; v_call: TRBV14; j_call: TRBJ2-2; cdr3_aa: CASSHQTTGELFF; cdr3_nt: TGTGCCAGCAGCCACCAGACTACCGGGGAGCTGTTTTTT
d_call: TRBD2; v_call: TRBV14; j_call: TRBJ2-3; cdr3_aa: CASSRLAERSTDTQYF; cdr3_nt: TGTGCCAGCAGCCGACTAGCGGAACGAAGCACAGATACGCAGTATTTT
d_call: NA; v_call: TRBV6-2/TRBV6-3; j_call: TRBJ1-3; cdr3_aa: CASSFRGSGNTIYF; cdr3_nt: TGTGCCAGCAGTTTCCGGGGCTCTGGAAACACCATATATTTT
d_call: NA; v_call: TRBV12-3/TRBV12-4; j_call: TRBJ1-2; cdr3_aa: CASSTGDTAGYTF; cdr3_nt: TGTGCCAGCAGTACGGGGGACACAGCTGGCTACACCTTC
d_call: TRBD1; v_call: TRBV5-4; j_call: TRBJ2-1; cdr3_aa: CASSPRIRDRGLNEQFF; cdr3_nt: TGTGCCAGCAGCCCTAGAATCCGGGACAGGGGCTTGAATGAGCAGTTCTTC
d_call: NA; v_call: TRBV7-9; j_call: TRBJ1-1; cdr3_aa: CASSLERGSEAFF; cdr3_nt: TGTGCCAGCAGCTTAGAGCGGGGTTCTGAAGCTTTCTTT
d_call: NA; v_call: TRBV11-2; j_call: TRBJ2-1; cdr3_aa: CASSHAGSPSNEQFF; cdr3_nt: TGTGCCAGCAGCCATGCGGGGTCCCCGTCCAATGAGCAGTTCTTC
d_call: NA; v_call: TRBV27; j_call: TRBJ1-1; cdr3_aa: CASRLGQALTEAFF; cdr3_nt: TGTGCCAGCAGGTTGGGGCAGGCATTAACTGAAGCTTTCTTT
d_call: TRBD1; v_call: TRBV19; j_call: TRBJ2-3; cdr3_aa: CASSRDRGDTQYF; cdr3_nt: TGTGCCAGTAGTAGGGACAGGGGAGATACGCAGTATTTT
d_call: TRBD1; v_call: TRBV9; j_call: TRBJ2-1; cdr3_aa: CASSLLGQTEYNEQFF; cdr3_nt: TGTGCCAGCAGCCTATTGGGACAGACCGAATACAATGAGCAGTTCTTC
d_call: TRBD1; v_call: TRBV5-6; j_call: TRBJ2-2; cdr3_aa: CASSLGQYHGELFF; cdr3_nt: TGTGCCAGCAGCCTGGGACAGTATCACGGGGAGCTGTTTTTT
d_call: NA; v_call: TRBV6-5; j_call: TRBJ1-2; cdr3_aa: CASSYGGYSYTF; cdr3_nt: TGTGCCAGCAGTTACGGGGGTTATAGCTACACCTTC
d_call: NA; v_call: TRBV19; j_call: TRBJ1-2; cdr3_aa: CASSIEPGLLYTF; cdr3_nt: TGTGCCAGTAGTATAGAACCGGGGCTCCTCTACACCTTC